This TCR beta chain was identified in a study of T cells in localized non-small cell lung cancer. Points from the study as a whole: Heterogeneity remains possible, as sequencing covered one tumor region only. Paired adjacent lung recovered a median around 62 of the top 100 tumor clones. Highest T cell clonality was seen in uninvolved adjacent lung, surpassing that measured in tumor. Among blood samples, higher T cell density accompanied longer overall survival.

Germline V gene sequence: CDR1 LGHNA, CDR2 YNFKEQ. This CDR3 region has 18 residues. The J segment lost 8 bases and the V segment lost 0 bases, leaving 11 bases of the junction unmatched. About this clone itself: The antigen is unknown.

The assay was immunoSEQ multiplex PCR, and TCRdb's table has in-frame clones only and misses some. The sample lists 40,000 or so clones, about four fifths occurring once. The receptor's source is a woman aged 35-75 years with stage II squamous cell lung carcinoma. The chain carries TRBV4-2 and TRBJ2-1; 12 bases map to TRBD2. Sequenced here: PBMCs, sampled before any cancer treatment. CDR3 region: CASSQDRASGRAFDEQFF. The CDR3 DNA follows: TGTGCCAGCAGCCAAGATAGGGCTAGCGGGAGGGCCTTTGATGAGCAGTTCTTC.